Listed below are T cell receptor beta chains from one sample, sequenced in a study of T cells after yellow fever vaccination. TCRdb processed the 5' RACE reads anew with MiXCR; each CDR3 protein has one entry. The sample lists approximately 510,000 distinct CDR3 sequences; around a fifth were seen once. Specimen: PBMCs, collected roughly 20 days after the first yellow fever vaccination. These receptors originate from a man between 18 and 35 years old who received the YFV17D yellow fever vaccine. Both conserved end residues are part of each CDR3. The D gene is left open where the match is weak. Clone size is not always given. Where it is, it says once, few, many or a class for expanded clones.

TRBD1 | few | TRBJ1-2 | TRBV5-1 | 15 | TGCGCCAGCAGCTTGGGTCCAGGGGGCGACTATGGCTACACCTTC | CASSLGPGGDYGYTF
- | many | TRBJ2-3 | TRBV7-9 | 13 | TGTGCCAGCAGCTTAGGGGTCACAGATACGCAGTATTTT | CASSLGVTDTQYF
TRBD1 | - | TRBJ1-2 | TRBV24-1 | 12 | TGTGCCGCTCCGGGACAGCCCTATGGCTACACCTTC | CAAPGQPYGYTF
TRBD2 | - | TRBJ2-3 | TRBV7-2 | 16 | TGTGCCAGCAGCCGACGGACTAGCGGCTACACAGATACGCAGTATTTT | CASSRRTSGYTDTQYF
- | few | TRBJ1-4 | TRBV28 | 15 | TGTGCCAGCAGTCTAGCATTAGGCGGTGATGAAAAACTGTTTTTT | CASSLALGGDEKLFF
TRBD1 | - | TRBJ2-3 | TRBV29-1 | 12 | TGCAGCGCGACAGGGGGGCCAGATACGCAGTATTTT | CSATGGPDTQYF
TRBD2 | once | TRBJ2-3 | TRBV6-1 | 16 | TGTGCCAGCAGCCGCGGGACTAGCGGGGGCACAGATACGCAGTATTTT | CASSRGTSGGTDTQYF
- | many | TRBJ2-1 | TRBV12-3/TRBV12-4 | 12 | TGTGCCAGCAGTTTAGTAACTGATGAGCAGTTCTTC | CASSLVTDEQFF
- | - | TRBJ1-4 | TRBV4-1 | 14 | TGCGCCAGCAGCCAAGGCCGGTTGGGTGAAAAACTGTTTTTT | CASSQGRLGEKLFF
- | few | TRBJ1-1 | TRBV7-2 | 15 | TGTGCCAGCAGCTTAGCGCCTGGGGGGAACACTGAAGCTTTCTTT | CASSLAPGGNTEAFF
- | once | TRBJ2-1 | TRBV3-1 | 14 | TGTGCCAGCAGCCAAGATGAGTACAACAATGAGCAGTTCTTC | CASSQDEYNNEQFF
- | - | TRBJ1-4 | TRBV7-8 | 14 | TGTGCCAGCAGTTTCCAGGAGTACAATGAAAAACTGTTTTTT | CASSFQEYNEKLFF
- | - | TRBJ1-5 | TRBV7-9 | 14 | TGTGCCAGACCTAGAGAGGAGAGCAATCAGCCCCAGCATTTT | CARPREESNQPQHF
- | - | TRBJ2-6 | TRBV27 | 17 | TGTGCCAGCAGTTCAACGACAGAAAGCTCTGGGGCCAACGTCCTGACTTTC | CASSSTTESSGANVLTF
- | few | TRBJ2-4 | TRBV11-2 | 14 | TGTGCCAGCAGCGCCGTGTTAGCCAAAAACATTCAGTACTTC | CASSAVLAKNIQYF
TRBD2 | - | TRBJ2-1 | TRBV27 | 17 | TGTGCCAGCAGTCCCTTTATCGGGGGGGGCTACTACAATGAGCAGTTCTTC | CASSPFIGGGYYNEQFF
- | - | TRBJ1-2 | TRBV7-6 | 15 | TGTGCCAGCAGCCCCCACCAGGGCACTAACTATGGCTACACCTTC | CASSPHQGTNYGYTF